This TCR beta chain was sequenced during a study of regulatory T cells in long-lasting Graves disease. Across the whole study: For a period under 3 months, newly diagnosed Graves' patients had taken antithyroid drugs.

In its sample, this clonotype was seen many times. What it recognizes is unknown. Arm-PCR of CDR3 regions and iRepertoire HTBI primers were used to build TCR beta libraries. In TCRdb, the multiplex PCR reads were re-called with MiXCR into one record per CDR3 protein. The data contain hundreds of thousands of distinct CDR3 sequences, 15% to 20% of them singletons. Time point in this sample: newly diagnosed GD, antithyroid drugs for less than 3 months. The TCR library used RNA extracted from PBMCs. V gave up 0 bases and J gave up 0 bases, with 9 bases separating them. Germline V CDR1 and CDR2: WNHNN, SYGVQD (reference sequence). This CDR3 contains 15 residues. General study results and limits: Exclusively peripheral blood, rather than thyroid tissue, was studied.

Separately, the same data were catalogued under a study of T cells in Graves' hyperthyroidism and ophthalmopathy.

The chain links TRBV10-1 to TRBJ2-7; weak D call: TRBD2 (6 bases). The receptor comes from a woman aged 35-65 years with Graves disease. Here the sequenced sample was peripheral blood mononuclear cells (PBMCs), taken at new diagnosis, from a patient treated with antithyroid drugs. The CDR3 loop reads CASSESRDGSYEQYF. CDR3 DNA: TGCGCCAGCAGTGAGTCGCGGGACGGCTCCTACGAGCAGTACTTC.